Listed below are T cell receptor beta chains from one sample, sequenced in a study of identical twins. MiXCR, applied by TCRdb to the 5' RACE reads, yields one record per CDR3 protein. The sample yields under 250,000 distinct CDR3 sequences, approximately 7.9% seen once. Another study also made use of these data, one on yellow fever vaccine responses in identical twins.

Sequencing was carried out using CD8+ T cells sorted from blood. All receptors derive from a woman aged 18 to 35 in good health. Each CDR3 is given without its conserved first and last residue.

CDR3aa: ASSQDAGYEGYGYT
j_gene: TRBJ1-2
v_gene: TRBV4-1

CDR3aa: ASSEARGPRDSPLH
j_gene: TRBJ1-6
v_gene: TRBV2

CDR3aa: ASSFHQREATGELF
j_gene: TRBJ2-2
v_gene: TRBV5-1

CDR3aa: ASSLQGSGISYNEQF
j_gene: TRBJ2-1
v_gene: TRBV7-6

CDR3aa: ASSPGTGTVDEQY
j_gene: TRBJ2-7
v_gene: TRBV4-1

CDR3aa: ASSPAVLETQY
j_gene: TRBJ2-5
v_gene: TRBV7-8

CDR3aa: ASRPSGGATYNEQF
j_gene: TRBJ2-1
v_gene: TRBV2

CDR3aa: ASSSPSGTEKLF
j_gene: TRBJ1-4
v_gene: TRBV7-9

CDR3aa: ASSQRAESTDTQY
j_gene: TRBJ2-3
v_gene: TRBV4-1

CDR3aa: ASSPTSLGELF
j_gene: TRBJ2-2
v_gene: TRBV12-3/TRBV12-4

CDR3aa: ASSEMGSAPQH
j_gene: TRBJ1-5
v_gene: TRBV2

CDR3aa: ASSLEAGPYNEQF
j_gene: TRBJ2-1
v_gene: TRBV7-6

CDR3aa: ASSQEESSIYEQY
j_gene: TRBJ2-7
v_gene: TRBV4-1

CDR3aa: SARASGPNYGYT
j_gene: TRBJ1-2
v_gene: TRBV20-1

CDR3aa: ASSLDRVGKKAYEQY
j_gene: TRBJ2-7
v_gene: TRBV28

CDR3aa: ASSQVGTLVLPTDTQY
j_gene: TRBJ2-3
v_gene: TRBV4-1

CDR3aa: ASSQVFREHAFEQY
j_gene: TRBJ2-7
v_gene: TRBV3-1

CDR3aa: ASSPPVGYTDTQY
j_gene: TRBJ2-3
v_gene: TRBV4-1

CDR3aa: ASSPTGMNTEAF
j_gene: TRBJ1-1
v_gene: TRBV6-1

CDR3aa: ASSYKGPSYNEQF
j_gene: TRBJ2-1
v_gene: TRBV2

CDR3aa: ASSLASWRGPFLSSYNEQF
j_gene: TRBJ2-1
v_gene: TRBV11-1

CDR3aa: ASRVAGGPNEQF
j_gene: TRBJ2-1
v_gene: TRBV2

CDR3aa: ASSSPGTSGINEQF
j_gene: TRBJ2-1
v_gene: TRBV28

CDR3aa: SVEGPESSYNEQF
j_gene: TRBJ2-1
v_gene: TRBV29-1

CDR3aa: SVGQGPYNEQF
j_gene: TRBJ2-1
v_gene: TRBV29-1

CDR3aa: ASSLSPGTGDNEQF
j_gene: TRBJ2-1
v_gene: TRBV5-5

CDR3aa: ASSDGTGGPYTGELF
j_gene: TRBJ2-2
v_gene: TRBV5-1

CDR3aa: ASLENPLQELTNTGELF
j_gene: TRBJ2-2
v_gene: TRBV11-1

CDR3aa: ASSDINRGTYYNEQF
j_gene: TRBJ2-1
v_gene: TRBV6-4

CDR3aa: ASSLVAPGSRDTGELF
j_gene: TRBJ2-2
v_gene: TRBV7-8

CDR3aa: AIPQGGGELF
j_gene: TRBJ2-2
v_gene: TRBV6-1

CDR3aa: SAEDGSGYGYT
j_gene: TRBJ1-2
v_gene: TRBV29-1